A single sample is the source of the 11 T cell receptor beta chains below, sequenced in a study of identical twins. TCRdb reanalysed the 5' RACE reads using MiXCR and keeps one entry per CDR3 protein. The sample has 400,000 to 550,000 distinct CDR3 sequences; roughly 24% are singletons. This same sample was also taken into another study, of T cells expressing NK-cell markers.

The source material was CD4+ T cells sorted from blood. The receptors stem from a young woman in good health.

The CDR3 sequence: CSAKLAGLNEQFF. The CDR3 DNA is TGCAGTGCTAAACTAGCGGGACTCAATGAGCAGTTCTTC. The rearrangement uses TRBV20-1 and TRBJ2-1, with 10 bases matching TRBD2. The CDR3 has 13 amino acids. Per germline, CDR1 DFQATT and CDR2 SNEGSKA (reference sequence). The junction had 3 bases not matched to a gene; V was cut back by 4 bases and J by 6 bases.

The chain carries TRBV29-1 and TRBJ1-1, with no clear D. Trimming shortened V by 0 bases and J by 1 base, and 12 bases separated the two germline ends. This CDR3 region has 15 residues. Looked up from germline, CDR1 is SQVTM and CDR2 is ANQGSEA. The DNA of the CDR3 is TGCAGCGTTGAAGATCAAATTAGCACGAACACTGAAGCTTTCTTT. It translates to CSVEDQISTNTEAFF.

V and J are TRBV20-1 and TRBJ2-1, with D tentatively TRBD1 or TRBD2 (5 bases each). The CDR3 is 13 residues long. Trimming stripped 8 bases from V and 5 bases from J, with 16 bases between. CDR1 is DFQATT and CDR2 is SNEGSKA in the germline V gene (reference sequence). The CDR3 loop is CSSQWGKHNEQFF. CDR3 in DNA: TGCAGTTCCCAGTGGGGGAAACACAATGAGCAGTTCTTC.

This clonotype has just a few counts. The chain joins TRBV6-2 or TRBV6-3 to TRBJ2-1; 10 bases line up with TRBD2. V gave up 0 bases and J gave up 8 bases; unmatched junction bases: 7. This CDR3 spans 16 amino acids. Germline-derived CDR1 and CDR2 are MNHEY and SVGEGT. CDR3 sequence reads: CASSYSASGSPHEQFF. The CDR3 DNA sequence: TGTGCCAGCAGTTACTCGGCTAGCGGGAGTCCCCATGAGCAGTTCTTC.

V is TRBV11-2 and J is TRBJ2-7; the match to TRBD1 covers 9 bases. The V gene's germline CDR1 is SGHAT and CDR2 FQNNGV. This CDR3 contains 15 residues. V lost 3 bases and J lost 3; bases outside the gene matches: 6. The CDR3 reads CASSFLQGAIYEQYF. The CDR3 DNA reads TGTGCCAGCAGCTTCCTACAGGGGGCTATCTACGAGCAGTACTTC.

V and J are TRBV5-1 and TRBJ2-3; TRBD2 agrees at 10 bases. CDR3 length equals 17 residues. Germline V CDR1 and CDR2: SGHRS, YFSETQ. V gave up 3 bases and J gave up 2 bases; unmatched junction bases: 9. Here the CDR3 reads CASSWMALAGVTDTQYF. DNA for the CDR3: TGCGCCAGCAGCTGGATGGCCCTAGCGGGAGTCACAGATACGCAGTATTTT.

CDR3 nucleotide sequence: TGCAGTGCTGGGGGACTAGCGGGCTCCTACAATGAGCAGTTCTTC. Translation gives CSAGGLAGSYNEQFF. The chain combines TRBV20-1 with TRBJ2-1; 12 bases match TRBD2. The CDR3 loop spans 15 amino acids. The germline V gene encodes CDR1 DFQATT and CDR2 SNEGSKA (reference sequence). Trimming removed 5 bases from V and 0 bases from J; junction bases left unmatched: 2.

The chain combines TRBV4-3 with TRBJ1-6; 8 bases are a match to TRBD1. V lost 3 bases, J lost 11 bases, and 6 bases stayed unmatched. The CDR3 consists of 14 residues. The V gene's germline CDR1 is LGHNA and CDR2 YSLEER. The CDR3 region is CASSQDRVGTPLHF. The DNA of the CDR3 is TGCGCCAGCAGCCAGGACAGGGTGGGAACACCCCTCCACTTT.

The genes are TRBV10-3 and TRBJ2-2; 8 positions match TRBD1. Germline lookup yields CDR1 ENHRY and CDR2 SYGVKD. J gave up 7 bases and V 5 bases, and 15 bases lay outside the gene matches. The CDR3 totals 17 residues. The CDR3 coding sequence is TGTGCCATCAGTTCATCCTCCGGGACAGGTCGGAACGGGGAGCTGTTTTTT. Residues: CAISSSSGTGRNGELFF.

For this clonotype: At one end the junction does not follow the germline gene, possibly because of a read error. This chain uses TRBV5-1 with TRBJ1-6; no reliable D call. Germline loops: CDR1 SGHRS, CDR2 YFSETQ. The CDR3 is made up of 15 amino acids. The CDR3 DNA reads as TGCGCCAGCAGCTCGACCAGTGGTTTTATTTCAGCCCTCCACTTT. Translation: CASSSTSGFISALHF. Full variable domain (remainder filled in from reference TRBV5-1 and TRBJ1-6): KAGVTQTPRYLIKTRGQQVTLSCSPISGHRSVSWYQQTPGQGLQFLFEYFSETQRNKGNFPGRFSGRQFSNSRSEMNVSTLELGDSALYLCASSSTSGFISALHFGNGTRLTVT.

This clonotype was seen ten or more times. This chain uses TRBV19 with TRBJ2-7; 7 bases are a match to TRBD2. In germline, CDR1 is LNHDA, CDR2 SQIVND (reference sequence). V lost 6 bases, J lost 4 bases, and 6 bases stayed unmatched. This CDR3 has 13 amino acids. The CDR3 spells CASSETSRYEQYF. CDR3 bases: TGTGCCAGTAGCGAGACTAGCAGGTACGAGCAGTACTTC.